The present T cell receptor beta chain was sequenced within a study of T cell responses to AZD1222 COVID-19 vaccine. Study results and caveats: Possibly, clonal diversity was underestimated; donors were largely white British and included more females. Nearly half of spike-specific TCRs reportedly target unmutated variant regions.

The CDR3 covers 14 residues. Losses at the gene ends were 3 bases for V and 5 bases for J; bases not matched to a gene: 3. Germline V gene data show CDR1 as ENHRY and CDR2 as SYGVKD. Note on this clone: Its target is unknown.

Assay used: immunoSEQ multiplex PCR; TCRdb lists only in-frame clones, some missing. The data hold under 140,000 clones, with 94% observed a single time. This clonotype was sampled from an adult who received the AZD1222 COVID-19 vaccine. This sequence joins TRBV10-3 and TRBJ1-5; 8 bases agree with TRBD1. The material was peripheral blood, obtained 28 days after the second AZD1222 dose. CDR3 residues: CAISDTGGDQPQHF. The CDR3 DNA reads TGTGCCATCAGTGATACAGGGGGGGATCAGCCCCAGCATTTT.